This is a list of T cell receptor beta chains from one sample in a study of blood T cell repertoires in COVID-19. Only in-frame clones appear in the TCRdb table, and some are missing; sequencing was by immunoSEQ multiplex PCR. The top ten clones hold about 2.5% of a sample with fewer than 300,000 clones, 85% of them seen once. The specimen was PBMCs or T cells enriched from blood (not recorded which). These receptors originate from a woman in her 50s who had recovered from COVID-19. CDR3s include the opening cysteine and the closing phenylalanine or tryptophan. A D gene is named only where the DNA matches it firmly. Where a row states a size, it is once, few, many or the class of an expanded clone; other rows omit it.

v_gene	j_gene	abundance	d_gene	CDR3nt	CDR3aa
TRBV19	TRBJ2-7	NA	TRBD1	TGTGCCAGTAGTTTAGGGACAGGGACTACCTACGAGCAGTACTTC	CASSLGTGTTYEQYF
TRBV5-6	TRBJ1-6	NA	NA	TGTGCCAGCAGTTATAGACAGAATTATAATTCACCCCTCCACTTT	CASSYRQNYNSPLHF
TRBV10-2	TRBJ1-5	few	TRBD1	TGCGCCAGCAGTGGGGACAGGACTTATCAGCCCCAGCATTTT	CASSGDRTYQPQHF
TRBV18	TRBJ2-7	NA	TRBD1	TGTGCCAGCTCACCCGGGACAGGGGCCGTTAGCTCCTACGAGCAGTACTTC	CASSPGTGAVSSYEQYF
TRBV7-9	TRBJ2-1	NA	TRBD2	TGTGCCAGCAGTCCCCCGGGACTAGCGGACAATGAGCAGTTCTTC	CASSPPGLADNEQFF
TRBV19	TRBJ2-1	NA	TRBD1	TGTGCCAGTAGTCCTCGACAGGGGACACACAATGAGCAGTTCTTC	CASSPRQGTHNEQFF
TRBV11-2	TRBJ2-1	NA	TRBD1	TGTGCCAGCAGCATGACAGGGTACAATGAGCAGTTCTTC	CASSMTGYNEQFF
TRBV5-1	TRBJ1-1	NA	TRBD1	TGCGCCAGCAGCTCCCCCGACAGGGGGGGGACTGAAGCTTTCTTT	CASSSPDRGGTEAFF
TRBV9	TRBJ1-5	NA	NA	TGTGCCAGCAGCGTAGGGGGAGGCAATCAGCCCCAGCATTTT	CASSVGGGNQPQHF
TRBV7-8	TRBJ1-1	NA	TRBD1	TGTGCCAGCAGCATGAACAGGGGTACGAACACTGAAGCTTTCTTT	CASSMNRGTNTEAFF
TRBV6-5	TRBJ2-1	NA	NA	TGTGCCAGCGGGAGGAGTTTACATGAGCAGTTCTTC	CASGRSLHEQFF
TRBV6-5	TRBJ1-4	NA	TRBD1	TGTGCCAGCAGTATTGACAGGGGCCCTAATGAAAAACTGTTTTTT	CASSIDRGPNEKLFF
TRBV5-1	TRBJ1-5	NA	NA	TGCGCCAGCAGCCGAGATAGCAATCAGCCCCAGCATTTT	CASSRDSNQPQHF
TRBV30	TRBJ1-6	NA	TRBD1	TGTGCCTGGAGTCTTGGACAGGGGAACAATTCACCCCTCCACTTT	CAWSLGQGNNSPLHF
TRBV19	TRBJ1-4	NA	NA	TGTGCCTCCTCTCCGGCTAATGAAAAACTGTTTTTT	CASSPANEKLFF
TRBV29-1	TRBJ2-7	NA	TRBD2	TGCAGCGTTGAAGACCCGGGATCCGGGGGGGAGCAGTACTTC	CSVEDPGSGGEQYF